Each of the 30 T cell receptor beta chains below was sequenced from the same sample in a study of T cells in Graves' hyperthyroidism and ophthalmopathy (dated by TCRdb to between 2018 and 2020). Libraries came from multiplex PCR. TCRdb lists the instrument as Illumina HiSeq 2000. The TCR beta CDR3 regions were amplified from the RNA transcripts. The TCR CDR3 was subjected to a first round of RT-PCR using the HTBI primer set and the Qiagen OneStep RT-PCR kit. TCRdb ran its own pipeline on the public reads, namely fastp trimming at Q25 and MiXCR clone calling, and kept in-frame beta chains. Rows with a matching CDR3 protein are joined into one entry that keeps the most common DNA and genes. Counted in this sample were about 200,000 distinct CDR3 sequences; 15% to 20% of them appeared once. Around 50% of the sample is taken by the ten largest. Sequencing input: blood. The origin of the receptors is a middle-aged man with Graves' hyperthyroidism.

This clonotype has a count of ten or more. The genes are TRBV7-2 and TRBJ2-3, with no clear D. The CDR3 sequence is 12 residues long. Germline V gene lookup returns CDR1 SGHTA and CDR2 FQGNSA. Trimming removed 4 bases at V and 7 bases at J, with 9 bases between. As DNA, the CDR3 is TGTGCCAGCAGCTCCGACATCCATACGCAGTATTTT. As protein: CASSSDIHTQYF.

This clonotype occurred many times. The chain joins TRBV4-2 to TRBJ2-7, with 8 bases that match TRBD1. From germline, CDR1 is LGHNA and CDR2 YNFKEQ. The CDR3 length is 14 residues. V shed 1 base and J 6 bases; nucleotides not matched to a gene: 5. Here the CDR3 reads CASSQGQGRPEQYF. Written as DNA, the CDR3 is TGTGCCAGCAGCCAAGGACAGGGGCGACCCGAGCAGTACTTC.

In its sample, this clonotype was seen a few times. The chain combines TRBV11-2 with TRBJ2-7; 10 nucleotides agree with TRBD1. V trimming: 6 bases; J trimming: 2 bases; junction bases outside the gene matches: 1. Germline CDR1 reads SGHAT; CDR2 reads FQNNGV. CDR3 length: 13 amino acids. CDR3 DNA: TGTGCCAGCAGGGACAGGGGGACCTACGAGCAGTACTTC. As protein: CASRDRGTYEQYF.

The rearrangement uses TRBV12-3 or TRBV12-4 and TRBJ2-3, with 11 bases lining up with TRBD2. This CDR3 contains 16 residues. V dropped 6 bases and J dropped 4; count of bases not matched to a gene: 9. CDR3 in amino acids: CASSQTSGSSADTQYF. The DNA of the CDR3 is TGTGCCAGCAGCCAAACTAGCGGGAGTAGCGCAGATACGCAGTATTTT.

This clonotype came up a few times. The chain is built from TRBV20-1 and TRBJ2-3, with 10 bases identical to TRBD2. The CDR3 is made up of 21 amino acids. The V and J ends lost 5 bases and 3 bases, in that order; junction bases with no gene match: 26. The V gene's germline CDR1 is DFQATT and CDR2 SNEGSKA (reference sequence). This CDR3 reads CSAQTRAGLVSSGSWTDTQYF. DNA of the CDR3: TGCAGTGCTCAGACTCGGGCAGGGCTGGTGTCTAGCGGGAGTTGGACAGATACGCAGTATTTT.

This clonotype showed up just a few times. The CDR3 bases are TGTGCCAGCTCACCACTCCGAGGACCCAACACCGGGGAGCTGTTTTTT. Translated: CASSPLRGPNTGELFF. The chain is built from TRBV18 and TRBJ2-2; D uncertain. Germline CDR1 KGHSH, CDR2 LQKENI. Trimming pared 1 base from V and 2 bases from J, leaving 11 bases between. This CDR3 comprises 16 residues.

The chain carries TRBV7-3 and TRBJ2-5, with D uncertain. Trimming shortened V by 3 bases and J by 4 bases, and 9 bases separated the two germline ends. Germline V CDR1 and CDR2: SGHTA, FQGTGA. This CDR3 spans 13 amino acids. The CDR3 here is CASSFRMGETQYF. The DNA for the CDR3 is TGTGCCAGCAGCTTCCGTATGGGAGAGACCCAGTACTTC.

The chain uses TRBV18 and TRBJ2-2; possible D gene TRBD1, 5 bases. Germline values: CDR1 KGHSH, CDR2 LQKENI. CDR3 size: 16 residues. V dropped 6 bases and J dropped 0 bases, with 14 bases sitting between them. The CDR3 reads CASSLQEISNTGELFF. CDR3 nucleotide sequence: TGTGCCAGCTCCCTACAGGAGATATCGAACACCGGGGAGCTGTTTTTT.

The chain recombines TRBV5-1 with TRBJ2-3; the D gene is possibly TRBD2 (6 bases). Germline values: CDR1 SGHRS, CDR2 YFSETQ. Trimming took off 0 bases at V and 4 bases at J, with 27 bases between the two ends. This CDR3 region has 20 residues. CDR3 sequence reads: CASSLALFYGSKMSSDTQYF. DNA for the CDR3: TGCGCCAGCAGCTTGGCCTTATTTTACGGGAGCAAAATGTCATCAGATACGCAGTATTTT.

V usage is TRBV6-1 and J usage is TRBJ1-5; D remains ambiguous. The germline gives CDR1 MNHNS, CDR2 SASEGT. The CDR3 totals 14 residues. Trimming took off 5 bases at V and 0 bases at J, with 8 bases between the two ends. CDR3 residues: CASSRQNSNQPQHF. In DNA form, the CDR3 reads TGTGCCAGCAGTAGACAAAATAGCAATCAGCCCCAGCATTTT.

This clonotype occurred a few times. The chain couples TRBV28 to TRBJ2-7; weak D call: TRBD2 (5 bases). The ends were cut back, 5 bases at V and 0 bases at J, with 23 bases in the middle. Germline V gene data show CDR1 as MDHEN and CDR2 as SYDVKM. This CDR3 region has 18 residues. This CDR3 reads CASSPWSNGAVDSYEQYF. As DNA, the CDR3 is TGTGCCAGCAGTCCTTGGAGTAACGGAGCGGTCGACTCCTACGAGCAGTACTTC.

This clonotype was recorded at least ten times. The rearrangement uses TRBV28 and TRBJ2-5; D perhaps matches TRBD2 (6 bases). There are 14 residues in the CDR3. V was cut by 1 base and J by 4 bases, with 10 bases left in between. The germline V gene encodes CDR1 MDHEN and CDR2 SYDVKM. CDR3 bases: TGTGCCAGCAGTTTATACGGGGGTGGAGAGACCCAGTACTTC. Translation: CASSLYGGGETQYF.

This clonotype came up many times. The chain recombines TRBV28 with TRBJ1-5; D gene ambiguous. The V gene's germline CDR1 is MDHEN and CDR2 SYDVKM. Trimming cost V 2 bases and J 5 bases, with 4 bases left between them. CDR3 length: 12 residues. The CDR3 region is CASSLGYQPQHF. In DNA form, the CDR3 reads TGTGCCAGCAGTTTAGGCTATCAGCCCCAGCATTTT.

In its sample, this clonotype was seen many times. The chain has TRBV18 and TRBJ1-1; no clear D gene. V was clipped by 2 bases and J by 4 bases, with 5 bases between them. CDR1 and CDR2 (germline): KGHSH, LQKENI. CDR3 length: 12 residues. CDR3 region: CASSPSPTEAFF. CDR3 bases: TGTGCCAGCTCACCATCCCCCACTGAAGCTTTCTTT. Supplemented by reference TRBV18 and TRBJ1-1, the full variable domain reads NAGVMQNPRHLVRRRGQEARLRCSPMKGHSHVYWYRQLPEEGLKFMVYLQKENIIDESGMPKERFSAEFPKEGPSILRIQQVVRGDSAAYFCASSPSPTEAFFGQGTRLTVV.

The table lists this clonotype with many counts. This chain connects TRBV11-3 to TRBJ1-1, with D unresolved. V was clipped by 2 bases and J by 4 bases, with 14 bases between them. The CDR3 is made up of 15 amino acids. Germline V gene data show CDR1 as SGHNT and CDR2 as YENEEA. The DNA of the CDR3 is TGTGCCAGCAGCTTATTAAGCGGTGTAGGCACTGAAGCTTTCTTT. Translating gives CASSLLSGVGTEAFF.

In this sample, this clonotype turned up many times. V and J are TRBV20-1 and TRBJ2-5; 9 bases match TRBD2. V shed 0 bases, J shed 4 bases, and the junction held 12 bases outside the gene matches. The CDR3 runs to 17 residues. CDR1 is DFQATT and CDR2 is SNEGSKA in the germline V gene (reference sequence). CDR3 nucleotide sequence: TGCAGTGCTAGAGATTTCTCGCGGGAGGGCCTAGGAGAGACCCAGTACTTC. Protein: CSARDFSREGLGETQYF.

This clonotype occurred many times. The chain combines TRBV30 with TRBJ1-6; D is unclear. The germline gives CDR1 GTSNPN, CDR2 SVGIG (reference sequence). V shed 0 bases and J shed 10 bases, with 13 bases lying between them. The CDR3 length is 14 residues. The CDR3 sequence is CAWSVSYRGSPLHF. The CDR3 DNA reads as TGTGCCTGGAGTGTCAGCTACAGAGGCTCACCCCTCCACTTT.

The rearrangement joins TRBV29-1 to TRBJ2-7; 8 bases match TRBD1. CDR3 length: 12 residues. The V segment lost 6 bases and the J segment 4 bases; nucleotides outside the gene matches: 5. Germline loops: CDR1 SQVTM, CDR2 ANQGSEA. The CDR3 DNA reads TGCAGCGTGAGCAGGGGGCCTTACGAGCAGTACTTC. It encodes CSVSRGPYEQYF.

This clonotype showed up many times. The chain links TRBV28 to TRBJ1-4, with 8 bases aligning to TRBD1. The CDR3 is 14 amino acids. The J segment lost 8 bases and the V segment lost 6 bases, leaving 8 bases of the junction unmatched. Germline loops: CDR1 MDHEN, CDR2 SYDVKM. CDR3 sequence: CASRPDREVEKLFF. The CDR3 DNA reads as TGTGCCAGCAGACCGGACAGGGAGGTCGAAAAACTGTTTTTT.

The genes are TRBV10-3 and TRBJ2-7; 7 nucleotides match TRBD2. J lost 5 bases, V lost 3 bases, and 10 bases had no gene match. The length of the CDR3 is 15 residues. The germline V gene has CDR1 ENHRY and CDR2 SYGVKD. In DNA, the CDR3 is TGTGCCATCAGTGAAGGCGGGCGGGAGTGGAACGAGCAGTACTTC. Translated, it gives CAISEGGREWNEQYF.

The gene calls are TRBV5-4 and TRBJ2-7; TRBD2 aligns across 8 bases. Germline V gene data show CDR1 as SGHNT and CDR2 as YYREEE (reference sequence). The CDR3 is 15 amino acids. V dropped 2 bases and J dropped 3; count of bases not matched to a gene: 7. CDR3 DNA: TGTGCCAGCAGCTTTGATACTAGCGGCTTCTACGAGCAGTACTTC. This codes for CASSFDTSGFYEQYF.

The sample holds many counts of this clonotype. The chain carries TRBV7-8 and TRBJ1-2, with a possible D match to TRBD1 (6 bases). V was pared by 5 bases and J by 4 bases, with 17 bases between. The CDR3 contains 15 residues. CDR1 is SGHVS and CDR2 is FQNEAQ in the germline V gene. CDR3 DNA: TGTGCCAGCAGCCCGAGGGTCACAGGGACCTATGGCTACACCTTC. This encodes CASSPRVTGTYGYTF.

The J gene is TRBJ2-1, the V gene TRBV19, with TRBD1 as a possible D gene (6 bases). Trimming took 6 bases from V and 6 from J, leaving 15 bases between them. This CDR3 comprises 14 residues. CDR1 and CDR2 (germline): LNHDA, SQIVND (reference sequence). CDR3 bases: TGTGCCAGTAGCCAGGGGTTCTCTGTCAATGAGCAGTTCTTC. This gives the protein CASSQGFSVNEQFF.

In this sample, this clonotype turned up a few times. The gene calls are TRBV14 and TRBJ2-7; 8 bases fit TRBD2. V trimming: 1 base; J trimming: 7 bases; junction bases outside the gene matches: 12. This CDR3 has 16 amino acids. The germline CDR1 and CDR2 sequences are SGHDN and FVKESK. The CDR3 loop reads CASSQVGSGSLQEQYF. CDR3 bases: TGTGCCAGCAGCCAAGTTGGGAGCGGGAGCTTGCAAGAGCAGTACTTC. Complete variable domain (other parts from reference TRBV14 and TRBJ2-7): EAGVTQFPSHSVIEKGQTVTLRCDPISGHDNLYWYRRVMGKEIKFLLHFVKESKQDESGMPNNRFLAERTGGTYSTLKVQPAELEDSGVYFCASSQVGSGSLQEQYFGPGTRLTVT.

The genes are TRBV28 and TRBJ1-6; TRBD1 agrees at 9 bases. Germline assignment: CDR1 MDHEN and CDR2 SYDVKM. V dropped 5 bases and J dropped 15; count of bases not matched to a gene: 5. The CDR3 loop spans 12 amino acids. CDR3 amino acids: CASSGSDRGLHF. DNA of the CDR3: TGTGCCAGCAGTGGCTCGGACAGGGGCCTCCACTTT. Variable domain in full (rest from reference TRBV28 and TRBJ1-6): DVKVTQSSRYLVKRTGEKVFLECVQDMDHENMFWYRQDPGLGLRLIYFSYDVKMKEKGDIPEGYSVSREKKERFSLILESASTNQTSMYLCASSGSDRGLHFGNGTRLTVT.

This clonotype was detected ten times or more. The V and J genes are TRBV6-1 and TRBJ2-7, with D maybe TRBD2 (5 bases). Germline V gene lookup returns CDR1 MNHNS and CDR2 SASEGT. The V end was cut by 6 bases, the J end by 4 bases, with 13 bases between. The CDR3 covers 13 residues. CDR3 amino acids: CASRRTFGYEQYF. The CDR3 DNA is TGTGCCAGCAGGCGGACTTTCGGGTACGAGCAGTACTTC.

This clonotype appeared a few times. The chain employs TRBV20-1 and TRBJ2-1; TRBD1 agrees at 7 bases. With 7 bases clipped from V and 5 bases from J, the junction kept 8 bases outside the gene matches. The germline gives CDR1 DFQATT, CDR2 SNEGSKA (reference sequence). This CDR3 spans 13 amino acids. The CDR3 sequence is CSGRQGTNNEQFF. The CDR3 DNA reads TGCAGTGGAAGACAGGGAACTAACAATGAGCAGTTCTTC.

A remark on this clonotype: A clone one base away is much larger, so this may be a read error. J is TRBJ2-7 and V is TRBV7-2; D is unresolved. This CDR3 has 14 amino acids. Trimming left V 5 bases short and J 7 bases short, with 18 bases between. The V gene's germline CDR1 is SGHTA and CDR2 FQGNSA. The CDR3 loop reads CASSLRPPSGEQYF. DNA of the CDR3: TGTGCCAGCAGCCTCAGGCCGCCATCCGGGGAGCAGTACTTC. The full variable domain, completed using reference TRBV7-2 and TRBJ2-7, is GAGVSQSPSNKVTEKGKDVELRCDPISGHTALYWYRQSLGQGLEFLIYFQGNSAPDKSGLPSDRFSAERTGGSVSTLTIQRTQQEDSAVYLCASSLRPPSGEQYFGPGTRLTVT.

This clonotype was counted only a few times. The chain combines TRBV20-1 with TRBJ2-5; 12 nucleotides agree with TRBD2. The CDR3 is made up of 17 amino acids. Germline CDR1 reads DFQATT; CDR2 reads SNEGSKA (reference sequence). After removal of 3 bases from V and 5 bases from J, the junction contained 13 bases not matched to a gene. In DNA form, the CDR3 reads TGCAGTGCTAGGCCTCCTAGCGGGAGGGCCCTGTTGGAGACCCAGTACTTC. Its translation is CSARPPSGRALLETQYF.

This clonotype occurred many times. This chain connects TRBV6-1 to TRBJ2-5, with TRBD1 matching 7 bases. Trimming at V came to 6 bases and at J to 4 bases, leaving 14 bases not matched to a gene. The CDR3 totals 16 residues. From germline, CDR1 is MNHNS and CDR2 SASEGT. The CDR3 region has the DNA TGTGCCAGCAGACCTAGACAGGGTCGGGTGATAGAGACCCAGTACTTC. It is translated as CASRPRQGRVIETQYF.